The 30 T cell receptor beta chains given below trace back to one sample, sequenced in a study of blood T cell repertoires in COVID-19. Data came from immunoSEQ multiplex PCR; TCRdb stores just in-frame clones and leaves some out. The data hold roughly 90,000 clones, with about 82% observed a single time. The sequencing sample was made of peripheral blood. Receptors originate from a human donor in a cohort sampled during active COVID-19.

The chain couples TRBV4-2 to TRBJ2-1; D is perhaps TRBD2 (6 bases). CDR3 length equals 15 residues. V shed 0 bases and J shed 12 bases, with 18 bases lying between them. Germline CDR1 and CDR2: LGHNA and YNFKEQ. The CDR3 sequence: CASSQDLVAAAWQFF. The CDR3 DNA reads TGTGCCAGCAGCCAAGATTTGGTAGCGGCCGCATGGCAGTTCTTC.

V and J are TRBV27 and TRBJ1-6, with 7 bases lining up with TRBD1. Germline loops: CDR1 MNHEY, CDR2 SMNVEV (reference sequence). The CDR3 is 14 residues long. The V and J ends lost 5 bases and 9 bases, in that order; junction bases with no gene match: 7. As DNA, the CDR3 is TGTGCCAGCAGTCCAGGGACAGTCAGTTCACCCCTCCACTTT. Translation gives CASSPGTVSSPLHF.

This chain links TRBV7-8 with TRBJ2-7; 10 nucleotides line up with TRBD2. CDR3 length equals 15 residues. CDR1 SGHVS and CDR2 FQNEAQ come from the germline V gene. V lost 4 bases and J lost 1; bases outside the gene matches: 4. The DNA for the CDR3 is TGTGCCAGCAGCTCCTGGACTAGCGGATCCTACGAGCAGTACTTC. This translates into CASSSWTSGSYEQYF. The full variable domain, rest sourced from reference TRBV7-8 and TRBJ2-7, is GAGVSQSPRYKVAKRGQDVALRCDPISGHVSLFWYQQALGQGPEFLTYFQNEAQLDKSGLPSDRFFAERPEGSVSTLKIQRTQQEDSAVYLCASSSWTSGSYEQYFGPGTRLTVT.

The V and J genes are TRBV7-9 and TRBJ2-1; D might be TRBD2 (5 bases). This CDR3 spans 14 amino acids. Germline V gene lookup returns CDR1 SEHNR and CDR2 FQNEAQ (reference sequence). V was shortened by 1 base and J by 6 bases, with 10 bases between the two germline ends. The CDR3 DNA reads TGTGCCAGCAGCTTAGTGGCTAGCAGCAATGAGCAGTTCTTC. Translating it yields CASSLVASSNEQFF.

The genes are TRBV29-1 and TRBJ1-2; D gene ambiguous. The CDR3 totals 12 residues. CDR1 is SQVTM, CDR2 ANQGSEA, per germline. V lost 3 bases and J 6 bases, leaving 11 bases between the germline ends. The CDR3 reads CSVDMADNGYTF. As DNA, the CDR3 is TGCAGCGTTGATATGGCAGACAATGGCTACACCTTC.

V usage is TRBV13 and J usage is TRBJ2-5, with TRBD2 identical over 8 bases. V was clipped by 2 bases and J by 5 bases; unmatched bases: 4. CDR1 PRHDT and CDR2 FYEKMQ come from the germline V gene (reference sequence). The CDR3 has 14 residues. The DNA for the CDR3 is TGTGCCAGCAGCTTAAAGCGGGAGCCTGAGACCCAGTACTTC. Its translation: CASSLKREPETQYF.

The J gene is TRBJ2-7, the V gene TRBV2; a weak D match, TRBD2 (6 bases). Germline V gives CDR1 SNHLY, CDR2 FYNNEI. Trimming pared 5 bases from V and 0 bases from J, leaving 11 bases between. CDR3 length equals 14 residues. The CDR3 spells CASSTGLPSYEQYF. CDR3 coding DNA: TGTGCCAGCAGTACCGGACTACCCTCCTACGAGCAGTACTTC. The variable domain in full, with the rest retrieved from reference TRBV2 and TRBJ2-7, is EPEVTQTPSHQVTQMGQEVILRCVPISNHLYFYWYRQILGQKVEFLVSFYNNEISEKSEIFDDQFSVERPDGSNFTLKIRSTKLEDSAMYFCASSTGLPSYEQYFGPGTRLTVT.

The chain combines TRBV4-1 with TRBJ2-7, with D tentatively TRBD1 (6 bases). CDR1 is MGHRA, CDR2 YSYEKL, per germline. The CDR3 loop spans 13 amino acids. V shed 4 bases and J shed 4 bases, with 11 bases lying between them. CDR3 residues: CASSRPDSYEQYF. The CDR3 DNA follows: TGCGCCAGCAGCCGTCCGGACAGTTACGAGCAGTACTTC.

This clone was counted a few times. The chain is built from TRBV7-9 and TRBJ1-2; 7 bases align to TRBD1. Germline V gives CDR1 SEHNR, CDR2 FQNEAQ (reference sequence). V lost 2 bases and J lost 4; bases outside the gene matches: 4. The CDR3 loop spans 14 amino acids. CDR3 loop: CASSLRSGGYGYTF. CDR3 DNA: TGTGCCAGCAGCTTAAGGTCAGGGGGCTATGGCTACACCTTC.

This clone was recorded once. V and J are TRBV7-2 and TRBJ1-5; 9 nucleotides match TRBD1. This CDR3 region has 16 residues. Losses at the gene ends were 5 bases for V and 2 bases for J; bases not matched to a gene: 7. Germline lookup yields CDR1 SGHTA and CDR2 FQGNSA. CDR3 residues: CASSPLQGAGNQPQHF. CDR3 DNA sequence: TGTGCCAGCAGCCCACTACAGGGGGCCGGCAATCAGCCCCAGCATTTT.

V is TRBV5-1 and J is TRBJ1-2, with 10 bases that match TRBD1. This CDR3 has 15 residues. CDR1 SGHRS and CDR2 YFSETQ come from the germline V gene. J gave up 2 bases and V 4 bases, and 5 bases lay outside the gene matches. This chain's CDR3 is CASSKGTGENYGYTF. The CDR3 DNA reads TGCGCCAGCAGCAAGGGGACAGGGGAAAACTATGGCTACACCTTC.

The genes are TRBV4-3 and TRBJ1-1, with TRBD1 as a possible D gene (5 bases). CDR1 LGHNA and CDR2 YSLEER come from the germline V gene. Trimming stripped 1 base from V and 4 bases from J, with 22 bases between. The CDR3 sequence is 18 residues long. The CDR3 nucleotides are TGCGCCAGCAGCCAAGCCACCGCCGGGGGTGGGGCGGGCACTGAAGCTTTCTTT. It encodes CASSQATAGGGAGTEAFF.

J is TRBJ2-3 and V is TRBV20-1, with TRBD1 matching 8 bases. V lost 3 bases and J lost 5; bases outside the gene matches: 7. There are 14 residues in the CDR3. Germline V gene lookup returns CDR1 DFQATT and CDR2 SNEGSKA (reference sequence). CDR3 loop: CSASTDRGGDTQYF. The CDR3 DNA is TGCAGTGCTAGTACAGACAGGGGTGGAGATACGCAGTATTTT.

This clone is a singleton in its sample. The chain is built from TRBV3-1 (or the pseudogene TRBV3-2) and TRBJ2-3, with 7 bases that match TRBD2. V shed 0 bases and J 3 bases; nucleotides not matched to a gene: 3. The CDR3 has 15 amino acids. Germline V gene lookup returns CDR1 LGHDT and CDR2 YNNKEL (reference sequence). The CDR3 region is CASSQELARTDTQYF. The CDR3 region has the DNA TGTGCCAGCAGCCAAGAACTAGCGAGGACAGATACGCAGTATTTT.

This clone showed up just a few times. This chain connects TRBV7-2 to TRBJ1-6, with TRBD1 as a possible D gene (6 bases). This CDR3 spans 14 amino acids. Germline-derived CDR1 and CDR2 are SGHTA and FQGNSA. Trimming removed 1 base at V and 6 bases at J, with 7 bases between. The CDR3 DNA follows: TGTGCCAGCAGCTTAGGGGACACTAATTCACCCCTCCACTTT. Translated, it gives CASSLGDTNSPLHF.

The chain combines TRBV9 with TRBJ2-5, with a possible D match to TRBD1 (5 bases). This CDR3 is built from 14 residues. Germline CDR1 reads SGDLS; CDR2 reads YYNGEE. Trimming shortened V by 4 bases and J by 2 bases, and 12 bases separated the two germline ends. This CDR3 reads CASSTQGNQETQYF. The DNA of the CDR3 is TGTGCCAGCAGCACCCAGGGTAATCAAGAGACCCAGTACTTC. Full variable domain (outside the CDR3, taken from reference TRBV9 and TRBJ2-5): DSGVTQTPKHLITATGQRVTLRCSPRSGDLSVYWYQQSLDQGLQFLIQYYNGEERAKGNILERFSAQQFPDLHSELNLSSLELGDSALYFCASSTQGNQETQYFGPGTRLLVL.

This clone was seen a single time. The chain is built from TRBV15 and TRBJ1-2; 10 bases map to TRBD1. V was clipped by 2 bases and J by 3 bases; unmatched bases: 6. Germline V gives CDR1 LNHNV, CDR2 YYDKDF (reference sequence). The CDR3 has 16 amino acids. CDR3 in amino acids: CATSRSGQGFDYGYTF. As DNA, the CDR3 is TGTGCCACCAGCAGATCGGGACAGGGGTTTGACTATGGCTACACCTTC.

The genes are TRBV11-2 and TRBJ2-1; 7 bases align to TRBD1. CDR3 size: 14 residues. The V and J ends lost 3 bases and 4 bases, in that order; junction bases with no gene match: 3. Germline lookup yields CDR1 SGHAT and CDR2 FQNNGV. The CDR3 region has the DNA TGTGCCAGCAGCTTCGGGACAGCGTACAATGAGCAGTTCTTC. Amino acids: CASSFGTAYNEQFF. Combining the CDR3 with reference TRBV11-2 and TRBJ2-1 gives the whole variable domain EAGVAQSPRYKIIEKRQSVAFWCNPISGHATLYWYQQILGQGPKLLIQFQNNGVVDDSQLPKDRFSAERLKGVDSTLKIQPAKLEDSAVYLCASSFGTAYNEQFFGPGTRLTVL.

The chain uses TRBV2 and TRBJ2-3; 8 bases map to TRBD2. The CDR3 sequence is 16 residues long. CDR1 and CDR2 (germline): SNHLY, FYNNEI. The V and J ends lost 6 bases and 4 bases, in that order; junction bases with no gene match: 12. The CDR3 spells CASSLAGFSAADTQYF. The CDR3 coding sequence is TGTGCCAGCAGCTTAGCGGGGTTTTCAGCGGCAGATACGCAGTATTTT.

The chain has TRBV15 and TRBJ1-4; tentative D call: TRBD1 (5 bases). Germline V lookup: CDR1 LNHNV, CDR2 YYDKDF (reference sequence). V was shortened by 0 bases and J by 2 bases, with 10 bases between the two germline ends. The CDR3 has 16 amino acids. CDR3 sequence reads: CATSRDPRATNEKLFF. In DNA form, the CDR3 reads TGTGCCACCAGCAGAGATCCCAGGGCGACTAATGAAAAACTGTTTTTT.

The chain couples TRBV5-6 to TRBJ2-7; D gene uncertain. The CDR3 extends over 12 amino acids. Trimming took 1 base from V and 4 from J, leaving 6 bases between them. The V gene's germline CDR1 is SGHDT and CDR2 YYEEEE. CDR3: CASSLTDYEQYF. The CDR3 nucleotides read TGTGCCAGCAGCTTGACTGATTACGAGCAGTACTTC.

The genes are TRBV19 and TRBJ2-3; no clear D gene. CDR1 LNHDA and CDR2 SQIVND come from the germline V gene (reference sequence). The CDR3 sequence is 14 residues long. The V end lost 11 bases, the J end lost 0 bases, and 15 bases lay between the germline ends. CDR3 in DNA: TGTGCCTCAGTAGGCAGGATTAGCACAGATACGCAGTATTTT. Encoded protein: CASVGRISTDTQYF.

The genes are TRBV7-8 and TRBJ1-4, with 8 bases identical to TRBD1. The CDR3 totals 14 residues. The trim removed 4 bases at V and 12 bases at J, leaving 10 bases unmatched. Germline CDR1 is SGHVS and CDR2 is FQNEAQ. The CDR3 loop is CASSSSGPGGELFF. CDR3 coding DNA: TGTGCCAGCAGCTCCTCCGGTCCAGGGGGCGAACTGTTTTTT.

The V gene is TRBV4-3, the J gene TRBJ2-5; D is possibly TRBD2 (6 bases). The CDR3 spans 14 residues. From germline, CDR1 is LGHNA and CDR2 YSLEER. V gave up 1 base and J gave up 5 bases, with 11 bases separating them. CDR3 in amino acids: CASSQGWGEETQYF. The CDR3 DNA reads TGCGCCAGCAGCCAAGGTTGGGGGGAGGAGACCCAGTACTTC.

The CDR3 bases are TGTGCCAGCAGTCTGACTGCGGACAATGAGCAGTTCTTC. Its translation is CASSLTADNEQFF. The gene calls are TRBV2 and TRBJ2-1; no definite D call. Germline-derived CDR1 and CDR2 are SNHLY and FYNNEI. The CDR3 has 13 residues. Trimming took 5 bases from V and 5 from J, leaving 10 bases between them.

The J gene is TRBJ1-1, the V gene TRBV15, with D possibly matching TRBD1 (6 bases). The V gene's germline CDR1 is LNHNV and CDR2 YYDKDF (reference sequence). CDR3 length equals 15 residues. V lost 2 bases to trimming and J lost 6 bases, with 16 bases between them. This chain's CDR3 is CATSRSPGDLAEAFF. CDR3 DNA sequence: TGTGCCACCAGCAGAAGCCCAGGGGATCTCGCTGAAGCTTTCTTT.

The chain uses TRBV6-1 and TRBJ1-6; 9 nucleotides line up with TRBD1. Germline V gene data show CDR1 as MNHNS and CDR2 as SASEGT. This CDR3 has 16 residues. V gave up 4 bases and J gave up 8 bases; unmatched junction bases: 9. In DNA form, the CDR3 reads TGTGCCAGCAGTGGCCAGGGACAGGGAAGGCATTCACCCCTCCACTTT. Amino acid sequence: CASSGQGQGRHSPLHF.

V and J are TRBV28 and TRBJ1-2, with D possibly matching TRBD1 (6 bases). V was cut by 7 bases and J by 8 bases, with 8 bases left in between. The CDR3 sequence is 10 residues long. Germline CDR1 MDHEN, CDR2 SYDVKM. The CDR3 loop reads CASNRDGYTF. The DNA for the CDR3 is TGTGCCAGCAACAGGGACGGCTACACCTTC.

The chain joins TRBV6-5 to TRBJ2-3, with 7 positions matching TRBD1. V was clipped by 4 bases and J by 0 bases; unmatched bases: 7. Germline-derived CDR1 and CDR2 are MNHEY and SVGAGI. The CDR3 spans 16 residues. The CDR3, as DNA: TGTGCCAGCAGTTCAGGGACAGAAACTAGCACAGATACGCAGTATTTT. As protein: CASSSGTETSTDTQYF.

This chain links TRBV5-1 with TRBJ2-7, with a weak D call TRBD1 (5 bases). Trimming removed 0 bases from V and 5 bases from J, with 27 bases in between. There are 19 residues in the CDR3. From germline, CDR1 is SGHRS and CDR2 YFSETQ. The CDR3, as DNA: TGCGCCAGCAGCTTGGTCGGAGTGGGCAGGGTAGCCGGGCGGAACGAGCAGTACTTC. Encoded protein: CASSLVGVGRVAGRNEQYF.